This T cell receptor beta chain was sequenced during a study of T-cell reconstitution after alpha-beta-depleted transplantation in children (dated by TCRdb to 2016 to 2017). Regarding the research as a whole: T-cell immune reconstitution after TCRalphabeta/CD19-depleted allogeneic hematopoietic cell transplantation in children was quantitatively tracked in the study by means of TCR repertoire profiling.

The treatment or condition label of this sample denotes: allogeneic hematopoietic cell transplantation with graft depleted of TCRalphabeta T cells and CD19 B cells. The children who served as transplant recipients had been given grafts of TCRalphabeta/CD19-depleted allogeneic hematopoietic cells. This clonotype appeared a few times. Its recognized antigen is unknown. No much larger clone exists at a distance of one base, and base qualities are not known. Broad study findings and their caveats: The frequencies of hyperexpanded clones fell over the following months, and after one year, T-cell counts and TCRbeta diversity were mostly attributed to newly produced T cells. The high TCRbeta diversity at day 60 in some patients was ascribed to recipient T cells and intrathymic progenitors that had survived conditioning. About two months after transplant, the apparently early recovery of alphabetaT-cell counts reportedly depended on just several hundred clones that had expanded rapidly and came from non-depleted graft cells.

From V the trimming removes 0 bases and from J it removes 3 bases, while the gene matches leave 2 bases of the junction unaccounted for. From the cysteine up to the phenylalanine, the CDR3 has a length of 14 residues. Solely the CDR3 DNA is kept, with 42 bases framed from the first base. The CDR1 and CDR2 encoded by the germline V gene (reference sequence) are LNHDA and SQIVND. The receptor library was made with PCR. Data came from an Illumina HiSeq 2500. TCR library preparation used molecular barcoding, with unique molecular identifiers applied to normalize quantification of the TCRbeta repertoire. The raw public reads went through TCRdb reprocessing: fastp at Q25, MiXCR clone calling, in-frame beta chains kept. All rows with the same CDR3 protein become a single entry with the most common DNA and genes. The sample table lists some 300,000 distinct CDR3 sequences, roughly a tenth of them with a count of one. Together, the top ten hold around 7.6% of the sample.

The chain uses TRBV19 and TRBJ2-7, with 7 junctional bases fitting TRBD1. The sequence derives from a boy younger than two with acute myeloid leukemia, due to receive a stem cell transplant. This sample comprised PBMCs, obtained before TCRalphabeta/CD19-depleted stem cell transplant. Here is the DNA: TGTGCCAGTAGTATAGAAGGGGGCGTCTACGAGCAGTACTTC. This sequence encodes CASSIEGGVYEQYF.